This T cell receptor (beta chain) was sequenced in a study of cytomegalovirus exposure and HLA in healthy donors. In the case of this clone: Its specificity is not known.

The CDR3 is 12 residues long. Between the trimmed V and J ends, which lost 8 bases and 4 bases, there was a span of 11 bases. Germline V gene data show CDR1 as SGHTA and CDR2 as FQGTGA. Study-wide results and caveats: Being productive about 87% or about 30% of the time was typical of most TCR beta V segments in an earlier analysis. The study carried out a later analysis of TCR beta sequences. It associated some 15,000 of them with specific HLA alleles at a false discovery rate of 0.05. V- and J-gene trimming of TCR beta was linked (in a later analysis) to a missense DCLRE1C variant. Reported findings show TCR beta sequences accurately forecast HLA-A and HLA-B alleles in most subjects.

PCR employed 60 Vbeta and 13 Jbeta primers. Profiling relied on immunoSEQ multiplex PCR, and the TCRdb table lists in-frame clones only, not all of them. The top ten hold roughly 3% of the sample, which has some 200,000 clones, over 65% seen once. The material sequenced was PBMCs. The receptor's source is a young woman in good health and CMV-seronegative. The gene calls are TRBV7-3 and TRBJ1-2; D is undetermined. This CDR3 reads CASHTYGYGYTF. DNA of the CDR3: TGTGCCAGCCATACTTATGGCTATGGCTACACCTTC. Filled out from reference TRBV7-3 and TRBJ1-2, the complete variable domain reads GAGVSQTPSNKVTEKGKYVELRCDPISGHTALYWYRQSLGQGPEFLIYFQGTGAADDSGLPNDRFFAVRPEGSVSTLKIQRTERGDSAVYLCASHTYGYGYTFGSGTRLTVV.